The T cell receptor beta chain described here comes from a study of OX40 agonist ivuxolimab in advanced cancers. On the study more broadly: Participants could have had prior anti-PD-1, anti-PD-L1 or anti-CTLA-4 therapy, and less than 45% had some.

Anyone with autoimmune disease history or systemic immunosuppression was excluded. Baseline, cycle 4 day 1, and cycle 7 day 1 were the blood sampling points. Sequencing was performed with immunoSEQ multiplex PCR; in TCRdb, only in-frame clones are kept and a portion is missing. The repertoire holds more than 35,000 clones, with approximately 80% as singletons. With 8 bases clipped from V and 11 bases from J, the junction kept 11 bases outside the gene matches. Germline CDR1 MDHEN, CDR2 SYDVKM. This CDR3 has 13 residues. This sequence joins TRBV28 and TRBJ1-5; 8 nucleotides agree with TRBD1. The specimen was CD4+ or CD8+ T cells sorted from blood, collected in a trial of the OX40 agonist ivuxolimab. This TCR came from an adult with an advanced solid tumor such as melanoma, head and neck, liver or kidney cancer. The CDR3 region is CASGNRGVLAQHF. The CDR3 nucleotides are TGTGCCAGCGGGAACAGGGGGGTTTTGGCCCAGCATTTT.